This TCR beta chain was captured by sequencing in a study of T cell clonality in common variable immunodeficiency. Assay: immunoSEQ multiplex PCR; the TCRdb copy retains only in-frame clones and omits some. The sample gives roughly 43,000 clones, none seen only once, and the top ten clones hold around 0.7%. The CDR3 is 15 residues long. Germline V gives CDR1 LNHDA, CDR2 SQIVND (reference sequence). The ends lost 7 bases at V and 4 bases at J; junction bases unmatched: 6. There are many counts of this clone. The missing CDR3 end, 3 residues past where the read stops, is filled in from the germline J gene.

Sequencing was performed on peripheral blood mononuclear cells. The V and J genes are TRBV19 and TRBJ1-5; 11 nucleotides align to TRBD1. The receptor comes from a person aged 18 to 75 in good health. The part of the CDR3 DNA that was read is TGTGCCAGTATGGGGGACAGGGGGAGGAATCAGCCC. Amino acids: CASMGDRGRNQP. In full, the CDR3 is CASMGDRGRNQPQHF. Using reference TRBV19 and TRBJ1-5 for the parts outside the CDR3, the full variable domain is DGGITQSPKYLFRKEGQNVTLSCEQNLNHDAMYWYRQDPGQGLRLIYYSQIVNDFQKGDIAEGYSVSREKKESFPLTVTSAQKNPTAFYLCASMGDRGRNQPQHFGDGTRLSIL.